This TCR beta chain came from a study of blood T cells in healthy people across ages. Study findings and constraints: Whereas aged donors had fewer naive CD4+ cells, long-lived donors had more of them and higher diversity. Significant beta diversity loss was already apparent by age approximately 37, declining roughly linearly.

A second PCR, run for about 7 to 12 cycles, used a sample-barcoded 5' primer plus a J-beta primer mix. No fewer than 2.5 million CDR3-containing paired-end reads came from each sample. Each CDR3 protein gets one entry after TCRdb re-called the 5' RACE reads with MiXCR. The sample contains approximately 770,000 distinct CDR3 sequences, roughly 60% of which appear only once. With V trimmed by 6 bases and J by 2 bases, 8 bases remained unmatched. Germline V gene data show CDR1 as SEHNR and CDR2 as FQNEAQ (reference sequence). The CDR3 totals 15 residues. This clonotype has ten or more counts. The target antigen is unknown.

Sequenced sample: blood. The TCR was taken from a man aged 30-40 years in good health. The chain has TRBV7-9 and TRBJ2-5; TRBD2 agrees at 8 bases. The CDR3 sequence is CASRQASGGQETQYF. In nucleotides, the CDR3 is TGTGCCAGCAGGCAGGCGAGCGGGGGACAAGAGACCCAGTACTTC.